This T cell receptor beta chain was recorded in a study of blood T cell repertoires in COVID-19. The assay was immunoSEQ multiplex PCR, and TCRdb's table has in-frame clones only and misses some. The table includes over 200,000 clones, about 80% detected once. V was pared by 6 bases and J by 4 bases, with 14 bases of the junction left unmatched. Germline assignment: CDR1 LNHDA and CDR2 SQIVND (reference sequence). CDR3 length equals 16 residues. The rearrangement links TRBV19 to TRBJ1-2; 7 bases are shared with TRBD1. Material: peripheral blood. This sequence originates from a man aged 50 or older with active or convalescent COVID-19. The CDR3: CASSDSSGTEGYGYTF. In DNA form, the CDR3 reads TGTGCCAGTAGCGACTCATCCGGGACAGAGGGCTATGGCTACACCTTC.